The TCR beta chain under discussion was sequenced for a study of control samples from healthy donors and cancer patients. Sequencing was performed with immunoSEQ multiplex PCR; in TCRdb, only in-frame clones are kept and a portion is missing. The sample holds tens of thousands of clones, approximately 84% seen once. In germline, CDR1 is ENHRY, CDR2 SYGVKD. Trimming took 7 bases from V and 9 from J, leaving 13 bases between them. The CDR3 loop spans 12 amino acids. The receptor's source is a man in his fifties or sixties in good health. The chain has TRBV10-3 and TRBJ2-1; D perhaps matches TRBD2 (6 bases). The sequencing input was blood. CDR3 bases: TGTGCCATCATGGACTACGACCTTGAGCAGTTCTTC. It codes for CAIMDYDLEQFF.